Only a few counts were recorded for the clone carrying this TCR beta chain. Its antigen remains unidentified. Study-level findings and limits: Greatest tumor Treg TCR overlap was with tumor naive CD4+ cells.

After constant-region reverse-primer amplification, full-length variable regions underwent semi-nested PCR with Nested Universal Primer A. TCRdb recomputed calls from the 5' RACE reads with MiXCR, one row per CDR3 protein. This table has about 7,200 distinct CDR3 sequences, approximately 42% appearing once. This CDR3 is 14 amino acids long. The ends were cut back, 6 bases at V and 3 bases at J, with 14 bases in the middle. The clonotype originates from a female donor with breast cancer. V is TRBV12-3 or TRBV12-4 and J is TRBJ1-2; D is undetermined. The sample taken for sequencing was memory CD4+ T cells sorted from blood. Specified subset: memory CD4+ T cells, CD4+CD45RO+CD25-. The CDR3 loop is CASSHRSRYYGYTF. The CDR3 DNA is TGTGCCAGCAGCCACCGAAGCCGCTACTATGGCTACACCTTC.